The source of this TCR beta chain is a study of T cell responses to AZD1222 COVID-19 vaccine. Study-level points and caveats: A mostly white British donor set with more females was recruited, and clonal diversity was possibly underestimated.

Germline V gives CDR1 KGHSH, CDR2 LQKENI. V lost 0 bases and J lost 7, with 12 bases in between. The CDR3 is made up of 14 amino acids. With regard to this clone: What it binds is unknown.

Measured with immunoSEQ multiplex PCR; TCRdb has only the in-frame clones, and not every one. Among fewer than 250,000 clones listed, approximately 92% were seen once. The source of this sequence is an adult in good health. Sequenced here: peripheral blood, sampled on day 0 of AZD1222 vaccination. V and J are TRBV18 and TRBJ1-1, with no clear D. CDR3 amino acids: CASSPPAWAGEAFF. The DNA of the CDR3 is TGTGCCAGCTCACCACCGGCGTGGGCGGGTGAAGCTTTCTTT.